This record concerns one T cell receptor (beta chain) sequence. Its antigen is undetermined. V dropped 6 bases and J dropped 4 bases, with 12 bases sitting between them. The germline V gene encodes CDR1 LNHDA and CDR2 SQIVND (reference sequence). CDR3 length: 13 amino acids. The data originate from a study of cytomegalovirus exposure and HLA in healthy donors. Study-level results: The authors later linked a missense DCLRE1C variant to TCR beta V- and J-gene trimming.

The PCR ran on 60 Vbeta and 13 Jbeta primers. Libraries were prepared by immunoSEQ multiplex PCR; TCRdb keeps only in-frame clonotypes and omits some of them. The sample yields 150,000 to 200,000 clones, about 76% seen once. Sequenced sample: PBMCs. This TCR was recovered from a female donor in good health and CMV-seronegative. The V call is TRBV19, the J call TRBJ1-2; tentatively, D is TRBD1 (6 bases). The CDR3 region has the DNA TGTGCCAGTAGGGACAGAAATATCTATGGCTACACCTTC. Protein sequence: CASRDRNIYGYTF.